This entry lists 31 T cell receptor beta chains sequenced from one sample in a study of cytomegalovirus exposure and HLA in healthy donors. The PCR employed 60 Vbeta primers together with 13 Jbeta primers. The data were produced by immunoSEQ multiplex PCR, yet TCRdb's version contains in-frame clones alone and is incomplete. The table shows 70,000 to 100,000 clones, with roughly 71% occurring only once. Sequencing was done on a sample of PBMCs. These receptors originate from a man in his fifties or sixties in good health and CMV-seronegative.

This clone showed up just a few times. The rearrangement joins TRBV11-3 to TRBJ2-3; possible D gene TRBD1, 5 bases. V was cut by 4 bases and J by 6 bases, with 8 bases left in between. CDR1 is SGHNT, CDR2 YENEEA, per germline. This CDR3 contains 12 residues. The CDR3 DNA reads as TGTGCCAGCAGCTCGCCAGGGGATACGCAGTATTTT. It encodes CASSSPGDTQYF.

This chain uses TRBV7-2 with TRBJ1-5; no definite D call. Germline CDR1 SGHTA, CDR2 FQGNSA. The CDR3 has 15 amino acids. The V end was cut by 5 bases, the J end by 3 bases, with 14 bases between. CDR3 sequence reads: CASSVGLASNQPQHF. For the CDR3, the DNA is TGTGCCAGCAGCGTGGGTTTAGCTTCCAATCAGCCCCAGCATTTT. The full variable domain, completed using reference TRBV7-2 and TRBJ1-5, is GAGVSQSPSNKVTEKGKDVELRCDPISGHTALYWYRQSLGQGLEFLIYFQGNSAPDKSGLPSDRFSAERTGGSVSTLTIQRTQQEDSAVYLCASSVGLASNQPQHFGDGTRLSIL.

V gene TRBV7-3 combines with J gene TRBJ1-3; the D is unclear. This CDR3 spans 14 amino acids. The V gene's germline CDR1 is SGHTA and CDR2 FQGTGA. The V and J ends lost 2 bases and 4 bases respectively, with 9 bases between them. CDR3 region: CASSLQSEGNTIYF. The CDR3 DNA sequence: TGTGCCAGCAGCTTACAGTCAGAAGGAAACACCATATATTTT.

This clone showed up just a few times. The V call is TRBV27, the J call TRBJ2-7, with a tentative D call TRBD1 (5 bases). The CDR3 sequence is 15 residues long. Trimming took off 2 bases at V and 2 bases at J, with 13 bases between the two ends. Germline V gives CDR1 MNHEY, CDR2 SMNVEV (reference sequence). The CDR3 reads CASSLRPQVTYEQYF. For the CDR3, the DNA is TGTGCCAGCAGTTTACGGCCACAGGTGACCTACGAGCAGTACTTC.

This clone was detected only a few times. The V call is TRBV6-5, the J call TRBJ1-5; D is perhaps TRBD1 (6 bases). Trimming took 4 bases from V and 5 from J, leaving 9 bases between them. Germline V lookup: CDR1 MNHEY, CDR2 SVGAGI. The CDR3 loop spans 13 amino acids. The CDR3 loop reads CASSWAGDQPQHF. The DNA for the CDR3 is TGTGCCAGCAGTTGGGCAGGGGATCAGCCCCAGCATTTT.

This chain uses TRBV6-6 with TRBJ1-1; D is possibly TRBD1 (5 bases). Trimming took 5 bases from V and 5 from J, leaving 9 bases between them. The CDR3 sequence is 12 residues long. Germline-derived CDR1 and CDR2 are MNHNY and SVGAGI (reference sequence). The DNA of the CDR3 is TGTGCCAGCAGTGGGGGGGGAACTGAAGCTTTCTTT. The encoded protein is CASSGGGTEAFF.

The chain joins TRBV5-4 to TRBJ2-5, with TRBD2 matching 12 bases. This CDR3 comprises 17 residues. CDR1 and CDR2 from the germline V gene are SGHNT and YYREEE (reference sequence). The J segment lost 1 base and the V segment lost 1 base, leaving 5 bases of the junction unmatched. CDR3 coding DNA: TGTGCCAGCAGCTTGCCTAGCGGGGGGGCCCGCCAAGAGACCCAGTACTTC. Translated, it gives CASSLPSGGARQETQYF.

This clone appeared once. The chain recombines TRBV29-1 with TRBJ2-5, with TRBD2 matching over 14 bases. Germline V CDR1 and CDR2: SQVTM, ANQGSEA. V shed 8 bases and J 5 bases; nucleotides not matched to a gene: 10. The CDR3 spans 15 residues. CDR3 coding DNA: TGCAGCACGGGACTAGCGGGAGTGAAGTGGGAGACCCAGTACTTC. Translated: CSTGLAGVKWETQYF.

CDR3 residues: CASNSGPTGELFF. The CDR3 DNA sequence: TGTGCCAGCAACAGCGGTCCGACCGGGGAGCTGTTTTTT. The chain couples TRBV2 to TRBJ2-2; D might be TRBD2 (5 bases). V lost 7 bases to trimming and J lost 5 bases, with 11 bases between them. The CDR3 spans 13 residues. The germline gives CDR1 SNHLY, CDR2 FYNNEI.

The chain combines TRBV7-6 with TRBJ2-1; maybe TRBD1 (6 bases). Between the trimmed V and J ends, which lost 5 bases and 4 bases, there was a span of 15 bases. Germline CDR1 SGHVS, CDR2 FNYEAQ. The length of the CDR3 is 15 residues. The CDR3 protein is CASSISGTSYNEQFF. The CDR3, as DNA: TGTGCCAGCAGCATCTCGGGGACATCGTACAATGAGCAGTTCTTC.

This chain links TRBV25-1 with TRBJ2-5; a possible D gene is TRBD2 (5 bases). Germline-derived CDR1 and CDR2 are MGHDK and SYGVNS. Trimming cost V 5 bases and J 2 bases, with 12 bases left between them. The CDR3 sequence is 14 residues long. DNA of the CDR3: TGTGCCAGCAGTCGTATAGGGAGTCAAGAGACCCAGTACTTC. Translating gives CASSRIGSQETQYF.

The V call is TRBV10-3, the J call TRBJ1-1, with TRBD1 as a possible D gene (6 bases). Germline-derived CDR1 and CDR2 are ENHRY and SYGVKD. With 10 bases removed from V and 6 bases from J, the gap between germline ends came to 18 bases. The length of the CDR3 is 13 residues. CDR3 in DNA: TGTGCCACGAAGAACAGGGATGTCGCTGAAGCTTTCTTT. It yields the protein CATKNRDVAEAFF.

There are a few counts of this clone. This chain uses TRBV15 with TRBJ2-3; D uncertain. Trimming cost V 1 base and J 4 bases, with 9 bases left between them. This CDR3 comprises 14 residues. CDR1 is LNHNV and CDR2 is YYDKDF in the germline V gene (reference sequence). The CDR3 nucleotides are TGTGCCACCAGCAGAGGAGGCAGTGCAGATACGCAGTATTTT. This codes for CATSRGGSADTQYF.

The chain joins TRBV28 to TRBJ1-1, with D possibly being TRBD1 (5 bases). Trimming took 6 bases from V and 5 from J, leaving 13 bases between them. CDR1 MDHEN and CDR2 SYDVKM come from the germline V gene. The CDR3 is made up of 13 amino acids. The CDR3 nucleotides are TGTGCCAGCAGGACACCGGGGGATACTGAAGCTTTCTTT. Its translation is CASRTPGDTEAFF.

V gene TRBV5-6 combines with J gene TRBJ2-5; D is uncertain. This CDR3 contains 16 residues. Germline values: CDR1 SGHDT, CDR2 YYEEEE. Trimming took off 0 bases at V and 4 bases at J, with 16 bases between the two ends. The CDR3, as DNA: TGTGCCAGCAGCTTGGACCTTTTCAGGCACCCAGAGACCCAGTACTTC. As protein: CASSLDLFRHPETQYF.

The CDR3 loop reads CASSVAGGWEETQYF. The CDR3 DNA follows: TGTGCCAGCAGCGTAGCCGGGGGGTGGGAAGAGACCCAGTACTTC. The chain couples TRBV9 to TRBJ2-5; 7 nucleotides match TRBD2. The CDR3 has 15 residues. Germline trimming cut 0 bases from V and 3 bases from J; bases unmatched to any gene: 5. Germline V gene lookup returns CDR1 SGDLS and CDR2 YYNGEE.

The chain links TRBV6-1 to TRBJ2-7; D unresolved. Germline CDR1 is MNHNS and CDR2 is SASEGT. Trimming pared 4 bases from V and 4 bases from J, leaving 11 bases between. The CDR3 is 13 amino acids. CDR3 nucleotides: TGTGCCAGCAGTGTCGAGGTCGATTACGAGCAGTACGTC. Its translation is CASSVEVDYEQYV.

This chain links TRBV5-1 with TRBJ2-7; D remains ambiguous. Trimming removed 4 bases from V and 2 bases from J, with 13 bases in between. Germline lookup yields CDR1 SGHRS and CDR2 YFSETQ. The CDR3 length is 14 residues. This CDR3 is CASSLQSPPYEQYF. DNA for the CDR3: TGCGCCAGCAGCCTCCAGTCTCCTCCCTACGAGCAGTACTTC.

The V gene is TRBV2, the J gene TRBJ2-7; 7 nucleotides match TRBD2. Losses at the gene ends were 8 bases for V and 3 bases for J; bases not matched to a gene: 4. Looked up from germline, CDR1 is SNHLY and CDR2 is FYNNEI. This CDR3 is 12 amino acids long. The CDR3 sequence is CASARGDYEQYF. DNA of the CDR3: TGTGCCAGCGCTCGGGGGGACTACGAGCAGTACTTC.

V usage is TRBV5-6 and J usage is TRBJ2-3; weak D call: TRBD2 (5 bases). The CDR3 length is 15 residues. The germline V gene encodes CDR1 SGHDT and CDR2 YYEEEE. With 4 bases removed from V and 6 bases from J, the gap between germline ends came to 18 bases. CDR3 sequence reads: CASSPEAAAPDTQYF. The CDR3, as DNA: TGTGCCAGCAGCCCGGAGGCAGCCGCCCCGGATACGCAGTATTTT.

In nucleotides, the CDR3 is TGCGCCAGCAGCTTTGGACAAACGAACACCGGGGAGCTGTTTTTT. Its protein product is CASSFGQTNTGELFF. The genes are TRBV5-1 and TRBJ2-2; possibly TRBD1 for D (5 bases). The length of the CDR3 is 15 residues. V gave up 2 bases and J gave up 0 bases, with 8 bases separating them. CDR1 and CDR2 (germline): SGHRS, YFSETQ.

The gene calls are TRBV29-1 and TRBJ2-1; TRBD1 matches 7 bases. CDR1 is SQVTM and CDR2 is ANQGSEA in the germline V gene. CDR3 length: 15 amino acids. The V gene end was trimmed by 1 base and the J gene end by 1 base; junction bases not matched to a gene: 4. The DNA of the CDR3 is TGCAGCGTTGAAGGCGAGGGGGCATCCTACAATGAGCAGTTCTTC. Protein sequence: CSVEGEGASYNEQFF.

This clone was found a few times. The CDR3 DNA follows: TGCGCCAGCAGCCAGTTATATTACAGGGACACTAATGAAAAACTGTTTTTT. Translation gives CASSQLYYRDTNEKLFF. This chain connects TRBV4-1 to TRBJ1-4, with TRBD1 as a possible D gene (6 bases). There are 17 residues in the CDR3. Trimming took off 3 bases at V and 2 bases at J, with 16 bases between the two ends. Germline CDR1 MGHRA, CDR2 YSYEKL.

This chain links TRBV7-9 with TRBJ2-3; maybe TRBD2 (6 bases). V gave up 4 bases and J gave up 3 bases, with 11 bases separating them. This CDR3 spans 14 amino acids. The germline V gene encodes CDR1 SEHNR and CDR2 FQNEAQ (reference sequence). The chain's CDR3 is CASSSRTTTDTQYF. DNA for the CDR3: TGTGCCAGCAGCTCCCGGACTACGACAGATACGCAGTATTTT.

The V call is TRBV5-1, the J call TRBJ1-1, with a possible D match to TRBD1 (5 bases). Germline V gene data show CDR1 as SGHRS and CDR2 as YFSETQ. V was shortened by 2 bases and J by 7 bases, with 12 bases between the two germline ends. The CDR3 runs to 13 residues. The DNA for the CDR3 is TGCGCCAGCAGCTTCGGGGGAGAGGGTGAAGCTTTCTTT. Encoded protein: CASSFGGEGEAFF.

This clone was recorded a few times. This chain joins TRBV6-5 and TRBJ2-3; 7 bases line up with TRBD2. The ends lost 6 bases at V and 2 bases at J; junction bases unmatched: 5. Per the germline V gene, CDR1 is MNHEY and CDR2 is SVGAGI. The CDR3 covers 14 residues. CDR3 loop: CASRGTTFTDTQYF. CDR3 sequence (DNA): TGTGCCAGCAGGGGGACTACTTTCACAGATACGCAGTATTTT.

This clone was counted between two and nine times. One end of the junction fails to match germline, which may point to a read error. J is TRBJ2-7 and V is TRBV29-1; 7 positions agree with TRBD1. The CDR3 contains 12 residues. Germline V gene data show CDR1 as SQVTM and CDR2 as ANQGSEA. The CDR3 DNA reads TGCAGTGTTGACGCAGGGGGAGACGAGCAGTACTTC. Amino acid sequence: CSVDAGGDEQYF.

The gene calls are TRBV21-1 and TRBJ2-7; TRBD2, as called in the table, went unchecked against the DNA. TRBV21-1 is a pseudogene locus. The CDR3 is 16 residues long. Here the CDR3 reads CASSKVAGAGDYEQYV. In DNA form, the CDR3 reads TGTGCCAGCAGCAAAGTTGCGGGGGCTGGGGACTACGAGCAGTACGTC.

The CDR3 nucleotides are TGTGCCAGCAGTCCCTCACCGGGGAACACTGAAGCTTTCTTT. This encodes CASSPSPGNTEAFF. The V and J genes are TRBV2 and TRBJ1-1; D not certain. CDR3 length: 14 residues. CDR1 is SNHLY and CDR2 is FYNNEI in the germline V gene. Trimming stripped 5 bases from V and 1 base from J, with 11 bases between.

V is TRBV6-1 and J is TRBJ1-6, with 7 bases fitting TRBD1. The CDR3 covers 13 residues. Germline loops: CDR1 MNHNS, CDR2 SASEGT. V dropped 5 bases and J dropped 10; count of bases not matched to a gene: 5. CDR3 sequence: CASSQGVRSPLHF. The CDR3 nucleotides are TGTGCCAGCAGTCAGGGGGTAAGATCACCCCTCCACTTT.

V is TRBV7-9 and J is TRBJ2-7, with D unclear. This CDR3 spans 14 amino acids. CDR1 SEHNR and CDR2 FQNEAQ come from the germline V gene (reference sequence). The V end was cut by 2 bases, the J end by 0 bases, with 8 bases between. The CDR3 DNA reads as TGTGCCAGCAGCTTAATTGACACCTCCTACGAGCAGTACGTC. This translates into CASSLIDTSYEQYV.